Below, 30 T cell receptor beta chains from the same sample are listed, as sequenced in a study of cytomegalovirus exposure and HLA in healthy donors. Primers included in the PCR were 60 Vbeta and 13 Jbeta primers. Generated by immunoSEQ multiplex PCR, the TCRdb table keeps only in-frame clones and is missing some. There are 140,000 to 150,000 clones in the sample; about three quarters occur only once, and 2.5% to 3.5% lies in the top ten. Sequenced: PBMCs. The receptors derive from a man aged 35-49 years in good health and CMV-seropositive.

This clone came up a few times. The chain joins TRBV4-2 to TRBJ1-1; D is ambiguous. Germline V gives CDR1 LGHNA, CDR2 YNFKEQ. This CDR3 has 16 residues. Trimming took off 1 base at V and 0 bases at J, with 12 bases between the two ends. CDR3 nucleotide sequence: TGTGCCAGCAGCCAAGCTGTGGGGAGCATGAACACTGAAGCTTTCTTT. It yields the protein CASSQAVGSMNTEAFF.

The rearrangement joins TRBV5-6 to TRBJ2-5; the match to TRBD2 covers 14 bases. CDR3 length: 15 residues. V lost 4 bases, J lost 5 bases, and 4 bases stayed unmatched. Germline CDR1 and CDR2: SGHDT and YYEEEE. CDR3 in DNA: TGTGCCAGCAGCGCCGGGACTAGCGGGAGTGAGACCCAGTACTTC. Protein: CASSAGTSGSETQYF.

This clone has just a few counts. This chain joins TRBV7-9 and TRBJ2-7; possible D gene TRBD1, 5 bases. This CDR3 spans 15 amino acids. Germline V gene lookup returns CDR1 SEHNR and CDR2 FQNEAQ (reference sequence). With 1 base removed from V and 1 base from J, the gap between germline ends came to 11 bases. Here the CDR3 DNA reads TGTGCCAGCAGCTTAGGCTATGACAGATCCTACGAGCAGTACTTC. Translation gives CASSLGYDRSYEQYF. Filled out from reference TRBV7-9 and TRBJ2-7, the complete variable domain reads DTGVSQNPRHKITKRGQNVTFRCDPISEHNRLYWYRQTLGQGPEFLTYFQNEAQLEKSRLLSDRFSAERPKGSFSTLEIQRTEQGDSAMYLCASSLGYDRSYEQYFGPGTRLTVT.

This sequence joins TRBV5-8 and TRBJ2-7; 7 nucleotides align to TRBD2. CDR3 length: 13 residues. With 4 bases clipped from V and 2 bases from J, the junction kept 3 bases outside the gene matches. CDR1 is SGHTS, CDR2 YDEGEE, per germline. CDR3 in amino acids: CASSHGGTYEQYF. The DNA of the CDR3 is TGTGCCAGCAGCCACGGGGGGACCTACGAGCAGTACTTC.

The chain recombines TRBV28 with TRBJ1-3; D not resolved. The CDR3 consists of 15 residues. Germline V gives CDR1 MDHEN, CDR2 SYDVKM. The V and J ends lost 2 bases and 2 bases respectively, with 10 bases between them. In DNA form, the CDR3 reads TGTGCCAGCAGTTTAAGGGCCGGGACTGGAAACACCATATATTTT. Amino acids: CASSLRAGTGNTIYF.

The CDR3 nucleotides read TGTGCCAGCAGTTATGGACTAGCGGGAGGGGCTGGTGAGCAGTTCTTC. Its protein product is CASSYGLAGGAGEQFF. The chain couples TRBV6-5 to TRBJ2-7; 15 bases are shared with TRBD2. The DNA end lines up better with TRBJ2-1; the J call may be wrong. Germline loops: CDR1 MNHEY, CDR2 SVGAGI. This CDR3 is 16 amino acids long.

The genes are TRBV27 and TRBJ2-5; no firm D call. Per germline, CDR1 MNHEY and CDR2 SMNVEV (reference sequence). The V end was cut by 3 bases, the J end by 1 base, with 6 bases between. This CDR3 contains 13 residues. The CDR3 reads CASSFLSQETQYF. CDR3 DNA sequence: TGTGCCAGCAGTTTTCTCTCCCAAGAGACCCAGTACTTC.

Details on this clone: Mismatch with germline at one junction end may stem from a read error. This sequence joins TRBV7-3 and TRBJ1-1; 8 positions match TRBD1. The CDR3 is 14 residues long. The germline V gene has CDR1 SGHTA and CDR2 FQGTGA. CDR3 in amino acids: CSSSARQGSTEAFF. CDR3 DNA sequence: TGTTCCAGCAGCGCCCGACAGGGGAGCACTGAAGCTTTCTTT.

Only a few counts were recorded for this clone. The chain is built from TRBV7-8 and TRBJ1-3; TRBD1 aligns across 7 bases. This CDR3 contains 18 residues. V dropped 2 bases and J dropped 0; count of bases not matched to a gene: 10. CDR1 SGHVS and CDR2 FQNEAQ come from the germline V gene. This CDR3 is CASSLTRDRVYSGNTIYF. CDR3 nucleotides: TGTGCCAGCAGCTTAACTCGGGACAGAGTTTACTCTGGAAACACCATATATTTT.

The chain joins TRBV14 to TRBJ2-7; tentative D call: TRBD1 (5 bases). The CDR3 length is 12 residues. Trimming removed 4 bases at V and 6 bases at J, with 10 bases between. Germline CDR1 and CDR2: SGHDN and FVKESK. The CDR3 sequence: CASSRQFSEQYF. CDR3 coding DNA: TGTGCCAGCAGCCGACAGTTCAGCGAGCAGTACTTC. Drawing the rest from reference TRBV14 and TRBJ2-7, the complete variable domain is EAGVTQFPSHSVIEKGQTVTLRCDPISGHDNLYWYRRVMGKEIKFLLHFVKESKQDESGMPNNRFLAERTGGTYSTLKVQPAELEDSGVYFCASSRQFSEQYFGPGTRLTVT.

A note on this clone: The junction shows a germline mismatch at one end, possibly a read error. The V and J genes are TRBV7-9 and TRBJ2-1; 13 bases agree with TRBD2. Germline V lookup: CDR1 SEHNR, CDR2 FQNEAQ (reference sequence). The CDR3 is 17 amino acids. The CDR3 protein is CSSSLGTSGIRSNEQFF. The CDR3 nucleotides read TGTTCCAGCAGCTTAGGGACTAGCGGGATAAGAAGCAATGAGCAGTTCTTC.

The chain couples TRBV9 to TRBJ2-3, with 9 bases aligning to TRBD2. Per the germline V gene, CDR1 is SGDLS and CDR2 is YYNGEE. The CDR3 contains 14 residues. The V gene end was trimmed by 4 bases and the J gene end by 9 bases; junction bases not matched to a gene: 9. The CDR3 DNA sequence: TGTGCCAGCAGCTCTAGCGGGACCTCCTCCACGCAGTATTTT. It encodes CASSSSGTSSTQYF. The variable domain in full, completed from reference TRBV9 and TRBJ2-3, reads DSGVTQTPKHLITATGQRVTLRCSPRSGDLSVYWYQQSLDQGLQFLIQYYNGEERAKGNILERFSAQQFPDLHSELNLSSLELGDSALYFCASSSSGTSSTQYFGPGTRLTVL.

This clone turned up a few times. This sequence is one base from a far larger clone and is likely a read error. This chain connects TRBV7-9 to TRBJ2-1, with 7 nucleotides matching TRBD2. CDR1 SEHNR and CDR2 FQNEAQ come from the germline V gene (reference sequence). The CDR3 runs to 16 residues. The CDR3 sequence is CSSSSPSGYSYNEQFF. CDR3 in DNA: TGTTCCAGCAGCTCCCCTAGCGGTTACTCCTACAATGAGCAGTTCTTC.

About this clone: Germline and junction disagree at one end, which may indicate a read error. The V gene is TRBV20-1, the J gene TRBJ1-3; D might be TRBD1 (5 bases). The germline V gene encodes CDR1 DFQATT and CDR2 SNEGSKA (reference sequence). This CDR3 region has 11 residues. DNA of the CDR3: TGCAGTGCTCCGTTGGGGGGTCGCGAGGATTTT. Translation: CSAPLGGREDF.

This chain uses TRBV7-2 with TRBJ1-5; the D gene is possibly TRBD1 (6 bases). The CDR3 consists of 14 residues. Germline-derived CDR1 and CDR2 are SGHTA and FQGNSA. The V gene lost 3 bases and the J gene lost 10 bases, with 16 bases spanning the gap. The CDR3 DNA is TGTGCCAGCAGCTTTTCGACAGGTGGCAAACCCCAGCATTTT. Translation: CASSFSTGGKPQHF.

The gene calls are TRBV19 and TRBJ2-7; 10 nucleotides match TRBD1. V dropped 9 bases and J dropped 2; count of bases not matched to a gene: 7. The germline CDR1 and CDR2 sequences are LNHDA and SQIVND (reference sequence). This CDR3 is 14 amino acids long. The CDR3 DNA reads TGTGCCAGCCGACGGGACAGGGGAACCTACGAGCAGTACTTC. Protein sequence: CASRRDRGTYEQYF.

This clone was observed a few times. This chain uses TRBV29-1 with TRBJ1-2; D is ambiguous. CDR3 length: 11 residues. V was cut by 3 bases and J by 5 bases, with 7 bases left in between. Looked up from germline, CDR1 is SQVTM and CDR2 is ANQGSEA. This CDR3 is CSVDPEYGYTF. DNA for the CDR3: TGCAGCGTTGATCCAGAATATGGCTACACCTTC.

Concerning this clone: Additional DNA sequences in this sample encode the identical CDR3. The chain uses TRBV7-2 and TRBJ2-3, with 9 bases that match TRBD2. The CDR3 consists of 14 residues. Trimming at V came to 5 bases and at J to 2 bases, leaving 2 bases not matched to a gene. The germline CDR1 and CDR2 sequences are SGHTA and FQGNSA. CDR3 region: CASSPGLATDTQYF. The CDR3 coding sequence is TGTGCCAGCAGCCCGGGACTAGCCACAGATACGCAGTATTTT.

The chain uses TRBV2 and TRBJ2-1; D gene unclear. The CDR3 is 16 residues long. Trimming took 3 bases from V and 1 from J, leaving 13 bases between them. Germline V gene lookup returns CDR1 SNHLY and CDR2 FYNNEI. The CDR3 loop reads CASSDYASTSYNEQFF. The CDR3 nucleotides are TGTGCCAGCAGTGATTACGCGAGTACTTCCTACAATGAGCAGTTCTTC.

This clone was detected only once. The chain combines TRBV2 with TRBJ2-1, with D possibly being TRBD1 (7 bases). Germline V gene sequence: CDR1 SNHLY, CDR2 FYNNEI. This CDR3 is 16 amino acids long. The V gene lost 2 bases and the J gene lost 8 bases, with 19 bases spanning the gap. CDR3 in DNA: TGTGCCAGCAGTGAATGGGGGGACAGCAATTTCGATGAGCAGTTCTTC. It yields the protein CASSEWGDSNFDEQFF.

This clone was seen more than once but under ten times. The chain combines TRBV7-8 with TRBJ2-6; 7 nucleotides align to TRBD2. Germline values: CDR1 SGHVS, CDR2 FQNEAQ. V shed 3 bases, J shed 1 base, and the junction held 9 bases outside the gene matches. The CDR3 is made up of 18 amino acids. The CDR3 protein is CASSFLGRAASGANVLTF. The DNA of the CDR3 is TGTGCCAGCAGCTTCCTTGGGAGGGCGGCTTCTGGGGCCAACGTCCTGACTTTC.

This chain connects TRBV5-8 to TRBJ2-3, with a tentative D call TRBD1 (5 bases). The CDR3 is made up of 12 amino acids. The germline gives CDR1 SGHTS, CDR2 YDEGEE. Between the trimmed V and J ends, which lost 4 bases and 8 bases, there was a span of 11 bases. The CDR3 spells CASSPQGFTQYF. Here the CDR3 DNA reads TGTGCCAGCAGCCCTCAGGGTTTTACGCAGTATTTT.

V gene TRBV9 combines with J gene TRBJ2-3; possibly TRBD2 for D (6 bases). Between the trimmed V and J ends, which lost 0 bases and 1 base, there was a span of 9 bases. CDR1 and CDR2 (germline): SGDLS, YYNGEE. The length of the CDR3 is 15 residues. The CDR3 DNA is TGTGCCAGCAGCGTAGGTTCTAGCGGCACAGATACGCAGTATTTT. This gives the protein CASSVGSSGTDTQYF.

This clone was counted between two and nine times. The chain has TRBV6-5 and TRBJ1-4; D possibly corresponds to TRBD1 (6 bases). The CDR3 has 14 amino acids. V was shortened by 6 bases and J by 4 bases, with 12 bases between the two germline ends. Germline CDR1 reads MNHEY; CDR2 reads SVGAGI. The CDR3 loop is CASRRGQLNEKLFF. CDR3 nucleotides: TGTGCCAGCAGACGTGGACAGCTTAATGAAAAACTGTTTTTT.

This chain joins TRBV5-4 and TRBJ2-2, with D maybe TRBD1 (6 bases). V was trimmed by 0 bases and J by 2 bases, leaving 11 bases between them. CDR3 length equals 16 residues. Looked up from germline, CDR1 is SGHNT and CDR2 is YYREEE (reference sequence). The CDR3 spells CASSLATGLNTGELFF. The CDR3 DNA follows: TGTGCCAGCAGCTTGGCGACAGGACTTAACACCGGGGAGCTGTTTTTT.

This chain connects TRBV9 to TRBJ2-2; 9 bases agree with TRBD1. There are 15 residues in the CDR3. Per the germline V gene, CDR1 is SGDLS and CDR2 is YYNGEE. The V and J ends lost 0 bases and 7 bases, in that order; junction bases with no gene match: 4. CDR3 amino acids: CASSVDGTGIGELFF. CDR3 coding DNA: TGTGCCAGCAGCGTAGACGGGACAGGGATCGGGGAGCTGTTTTTT.

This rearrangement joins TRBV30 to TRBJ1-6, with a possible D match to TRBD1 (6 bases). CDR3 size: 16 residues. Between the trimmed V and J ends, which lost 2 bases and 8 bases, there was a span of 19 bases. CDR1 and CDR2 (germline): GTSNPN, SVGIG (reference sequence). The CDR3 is CAWSTGKIPKYSPLHF. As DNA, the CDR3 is TGTGCCTGGAGTACAGGGAAGATCCCGAAATATTCACCCCTCCACTTT.

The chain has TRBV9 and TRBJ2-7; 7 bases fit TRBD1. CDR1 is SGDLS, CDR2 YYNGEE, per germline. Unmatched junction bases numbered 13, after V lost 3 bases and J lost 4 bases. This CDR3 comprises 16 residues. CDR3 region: CASSADRDSLPYEQYF. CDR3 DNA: TGTGCCAGCAGCGCAGACCGGGACAGCCTACCATACGAGCAGTACTTC.

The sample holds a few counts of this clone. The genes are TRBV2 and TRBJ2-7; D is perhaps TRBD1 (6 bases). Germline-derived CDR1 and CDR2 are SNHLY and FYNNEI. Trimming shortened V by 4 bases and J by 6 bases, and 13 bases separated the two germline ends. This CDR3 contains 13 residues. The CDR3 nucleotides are TGTGCCAGCAGTGTACAGGGACGGGGCGAGCAGTACTTC. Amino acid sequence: CASSVQGRGEQYF.

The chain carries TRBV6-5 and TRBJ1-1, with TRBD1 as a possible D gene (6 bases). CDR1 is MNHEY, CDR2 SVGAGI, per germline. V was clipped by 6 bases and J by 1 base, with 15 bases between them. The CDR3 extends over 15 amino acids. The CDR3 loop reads CASSRQRTANTEAFF. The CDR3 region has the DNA TGTGCCAGCAGCCGTCAAAGGACAGCGAACACTGAAGCTTTCTTT.